The clone carrying this T cell receptor beta chain was counted ten times or more. Antigen specificity is unknown. Coverage ceases 3 residues before the CDR3 finishes, and the germline J gene fills in the end. The CDR3 consists of 18 residues. Trimming cost V 1 base and J 2 bases; bases outside gene matches: 14. CDR1 and CDR2 (germline): MGHRA, YSYEKL. Equal genomic DNA amounts from CVID and control samples were sequenced. The data were produced by immunoSEQ multiplex PCR, yet TCRdb's version contains in-frame clones alone and is incomplete. The sample shows tens of thousands of clones, none of them appearing just once. The data stem from a study of T cell clonality in common variable immunodeficiency. General study results and limits: Links between repertoire features and CVID complications were heterogeneity-limited. TCRbeta clonality was increased in CVID versus healthy controls.

The gene calls are TRBV4-1 and TRBJ2-7; 7 bases are a match to TRBD2. Material for sequencing was peripheral blood mononuclear cells. The source is a person between 18 and 75 years old in good health. The CDR3 bases that were read are TGCGCCAGCAGCCAAGCCCCCCCCTCTAGCGGACGGACCTACGAG. Translation gives CASSQAPPSSGRTYE. The full-length CDR3 reads as CASSQAPPSSGRTYEQYF.